The clone carrying this T cell receptor (beta chain) was seen ten or more times. Its matching antigen is unknown. Described time point: longitudinal time-point 1 (baseline). Preparation of the unsorted libraries drew on 2 million PBMCs stored at -80 C. The data derive from a study of neurological immune-mediated disorders. By 5'RACE with 10-nucleotide random UMIs, the cDNA was made. Each sequencing run yielded over 160 million TCR-beta sequences from 15-18 subjects. Each CDR3 protein is one row after TCRdb ran MiXCR on the 5' RACE reads. The repertoire holds tens of thousands of distinct CDR3 sequences, with roughly an eighth as singletons. Study-level findings and limits: HTLV-1-associated myelopathy had the most TCR clonal expansion, and multiple sclerosis had the least, less than healthy controls.

Germline lookup yields CDR1 KGHDR and CDR2 SFDVKD. This CDR3 has 16 residues. The V segment lost 4 bases and the J segment 2 bases; nucleotides outside the gene matches: 5. The chain is built from TRBV24-1 and TRBJ2-3, with 10 bases that match TRBD1. Source material: PBMCs. This clonotype was obtained from a female donor with HTLV-1-associated myelopathy (HAM/TSP). CDR3 in DNA: TGTGCCACCAGTGACCCAGGACAGGGGGACACAGATACGCAGTATTTT. This codes for CATSDPGQGDTDTQYF.